This TCR beta chain was found in a study of CD8 T cells in ankylosing spondylitis. Scientists made TCR beta libraries using quantitative 5'-RACE with molecular barcodes. TCRdb re-analysed the 5' RACE reads in MiXCR, keeping a single row per CDR3 protein. The sample has under 250,000 distinct CDR3 sequences, 9.5% to 12% seen once. This clonotype was recorded many times. Its specificity is not known. The study, taken as a whole, reports: Made up of 7 to 9 highly homologous variants, a TCR beta motif appeared characteristic of ankylosing spondylitis blood. In reactive arthritis synovial fluid and blood, some motif variants had been reported before. Disease-linked clones reportedly concentrated significantly in matched ankylosing spondylitis synovial fluid.

The clonotype was recovered from a male donor with ankylosing spondylitis or in good health (not recorded which). Material: blood, either unsorted or a sorted T cell fraction (not recorded which).

Written as DNA, the CDR3 is TGCAGTACTGGGCCAACGTGGCAGTATTTT. Translated: CSTGPTWQYF. The chain uses TRBV29-1 and TRBJ2-3, with D unresolved. Per germline, CDR1 SQVTM and CDR2 ANQGSEA. This CDR3 is 10 amino acids long.